Here is one T cell receptor beta chain with its context. Its antigen remains undetermined. Per-base qualities were not stored, and no clone one base away is much larger. The record originates from a study of shared clonotypes between healthy human individuals (TCRdb year 2020). With respect to the entire study: The cohort comprised a couple of women and a few men aged 18 to 49 years. To increase sequencing depth and limit assay-specific biases, different laboratories used diverse techniques to prepare libraries and sequence TCR repertoires. For each donor, CD4 naive and CD4 memory were each run on three plates, CD8 naive on two plates, and CD8 memory on one plate. To estimate repertoire size and how much clonotypes are shared between individuals, the study performed deep sequencing of blood TCR repertoires from five healthy adults. Each donor's leukapheresis produced roughly between roughly 0.85 and 9.5 billion PBMCs. What the work shows at the level of the full study, not this receptor alone: About 5% of naive CD4, 3.5% of naive CD8, roughly 2.4% of memory CD4, and around 0.4% of memory CD8 clonotypes were shared across a few donors. Higher generation probabilities were observed for clonotypes shared by all four sorted-subset donors than for non-shared clonotypes. Larger estimated clonotype richness was generally found for naive subsets than for memory subsets. Rarefaction of sorted-subset datasets indicated incomplete sequencing despite the large sequencing depth. Because the study included only a small number of donors, the genetic and exposure-history diversity represented was limited. Sampling was restricted to blood, and TCR repertoires in tissue are likely to differ from TCR repertoires in blood. Pairwise subsampling led to the expectation that sequencing depth would affect the degree of clonotype sharing among donors.

Healthy HIV-negative adults with no recently reported acute infections or vaccinations were included as donors. All donors were Caucasian adults living in Nashville, Tennessee, USA. CD4+ T cells were enriched by magnetic negative selection; naive cells were then positively selected on CD45RA, and the negative fraction formed the memory subset. Blood was collected by leukapheresis, and PBMCs were isolated by Ficoll-Histopaque density gradient centrifugation and then cryopreserved in liquid nitrogen vapor phase. Purity and quantity of every magnetically sorted T cell population were checked by analytical flow cytometry. Genomic DNA was isolated from each sorted fraction and quantified by UV absorbance on a Nanodrop 2000c. Using the deep immunoSEQ assay, TCR CDR3 regions were amplified from genomic DNA by multiplex PCR. Genomic DNA extracted from each cell subset was distributed evenly over all wells of several immunoSEQ 96-well plates, and each plate served as one replicate. Each replicate PCR for sorted subsets received around 200 ng genomic DNA, equal to about 30,000 T cell genomes. Purified libraries were measured with a Qubit 3.0 fluorometer, size-checked on a Bioanalyzer 2100, and measured again with the KAPA Library Quantification kit. Every immunoSEQ 96-well plate was sequenced on a separate single-read 150-cycle Illumina NextSeq 550 flow cell. As for how the authors treated the data: Because the immunoSEQ output held only junctional sequences and lacked quality scores, the filtering could not match the filtering applied to full-length reads. Sequences were annotated with PyIR, a Python wrapper for IgBLAST v1.9, using IMGT germline references to assign V/J genes and CDR3. Reads with weak V/J assignments (E-value above 1e-6), missing CDR3, stop codons, out-of-frame junctions, or ambiguous translated residues were removed. V3J clonotypes were defined as sequences sharing the same inferred V gene, J gene, and CDR3 amino acid sequence. The percentage overlap between two repertoires was calculated by dividing the number of shared unique clonotypes by the size of the smaller repertoire. RTK rarefaction, the Chao1 estimator, and Recon v2.1 estimates of unobserved clonotypes were used to assess repertoire richness. OLGA was used to compute generation probabilities for all TCRbeta clonotypes that the gDNA method yielded from four donors. Imported from immuneACCESS, the table was reduced by TCRdb to in-frame sequences with V and J called. These copies leave out some clones; in studies compared against another copy, an unresolved V gene accounts for under half, and the cause of the remainder is not known. V and J calls and clone size are given by that table; D and trimming were obtained from the DNA. Recorded for this sample are roughly 2.5 million clones; around 94% of them occurred a single time. The top ten clones comprise around 0.14% of the sample.

V and J are truncated by 7 bases and 5 bases respectively, leaving an intervening sequence of 14 bases. The CDR3 spans 13 residues, from the cysteine through the phenylalanine. This entry keeps only the CDR3 DNA: 39 bases, framed from base 1. As encoded in the germline V gene, CDR1 is WSHSY while CDR2 is SAAADI. The V and J segments used are TRBV10-2 and TRBJ2-5; TRBD2 is a possible D gene, resting on 6 matching bases. Sequences were obtained from naive CD4+ T cells sorted from blood. What the cell subset or site label conveys for this sample: CD45RA+ positively selected. The receptor comes from a young man in good health. Here the CDR3 is given as CASTGGISETQYF. The sequenced DNA: TGCGCCAGCACCGGCGGGATCAGCGAGACCCAGTACTTC.